Below are 3 T cell receptor beta chains sequenced from a single sample in a study of blood T cell repertoires in COVID-19. TCRdb's table, derived via immunoSEQ multiplex PCR, lists solely in-frame clones and lacks some. The data show roughly 570,000 clones, 70% to 90% seen once. Sequencing was done on a sample of peripheral blood. Receptors were obtained from a woman between 45 and 60 years old with COVID-19, enrolled during active disease.

This chain uses TRBV5-8 with TRBJ1-6; D might be TRBD1 (5 bases). V was cut by 0 bases and J by 4 bases, with 8 bases left in between. Per the germline V gene, CDR1 is SGHTS and CDR2 is YDEGEE. This CDR3 region has 15 residues. Written as DNA, the CDR3 is TGTGCCAGCAGCTTGGCAGGGCTTTATAATTCACCCCTCCACTTT. Translated: CASSLAGLYNSPLHF.

The rearrangement uses TRBV29-1 and TRBJ1-5; D uncertain. Trimming removed 0 bases from V and 0 bases from J, with 6 bases in between. This CDR3 is 14 amino acids long. The germline CDR1 and CDR2 sequences are SQVTM and ANQGSEA. CDR3 nucleotides: TGCAGCGTTGAAGATTCAGGTAGCAATCAGCCCCAGCATTTT. As protein: CSVEDSGSNQPQHF.

The chain recombines TRBV7-2 with TRBJ2-3; 15 bases map to TRBD2. The CDR3 is 17 amino acids. Trimming took 4 bases from V and 5 from J; bases not matched to a gene: 7. Germline V gene lookup returns CDR1 SGHTA and CDR2 FQGNSA. CDR3 in amino acids: CASSSLGTSGGIDTQYF. The DNA of the CDR3 is TGTGCCAGCAGCTCCCTCGGGACTAGCGGGGGGATAGATACGCAGTATTTT.